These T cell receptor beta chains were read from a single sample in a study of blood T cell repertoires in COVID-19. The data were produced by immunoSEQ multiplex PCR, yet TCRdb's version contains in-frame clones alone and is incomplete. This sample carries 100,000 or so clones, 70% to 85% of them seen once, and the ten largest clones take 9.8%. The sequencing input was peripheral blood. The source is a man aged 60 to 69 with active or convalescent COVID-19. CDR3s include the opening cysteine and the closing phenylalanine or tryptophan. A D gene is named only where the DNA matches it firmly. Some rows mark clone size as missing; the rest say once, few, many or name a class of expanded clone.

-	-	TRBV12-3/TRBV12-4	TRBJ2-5	CASRLDTQETQYF	TGTGCCAGCAGGCTGGACACACAAGAGACCCAGTACTTC
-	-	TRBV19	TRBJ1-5	CASSRGTYSNQPQHF	TGTGCCAGTAGTAGAGGCACATATAGCAATCAGCCCCAGCATTTT
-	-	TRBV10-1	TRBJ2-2	CASSPGLNTGELFF	TGCGCCAGCAGCCCCGGGTTAAACACCGGGGAGCTGTTTTTT
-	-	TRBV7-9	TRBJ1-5	CASSLTSDTPQHF	TGTGCCAGCAGCCTCACGTCGGACACACCCCAGCATTTT
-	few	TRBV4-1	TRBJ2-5	CASMSLSRQGTQYF	TGCGCCAGCATGTCCCTTAGCCGTCAGGGCACCCAGTACTTC
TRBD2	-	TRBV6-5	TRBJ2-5	CASRPSLGEGETQYF	TGTGCCAGCAGGCCTAGCTTGGGGGAGGGAGAGACCCAGTACTTC
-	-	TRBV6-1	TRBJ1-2	CASSEIGGGGYGYTF	TGTGCCAGCAGTGAAATTGGGGGGGGCGGCTATGGCTACACCTTC
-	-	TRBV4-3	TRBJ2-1	CASSQNTGNLPNEQFF	TGCGCCAGCAGCCAAAATACCGGGAACCTCCCCAATGAGCAGTTCTTC
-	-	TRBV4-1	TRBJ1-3	CASSQVYGTIYF	TGCGCCAGCAGCCAAGTCTACGGCACCATATATTTT
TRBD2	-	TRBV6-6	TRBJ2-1	CASRPIAGGYNEQFF	TGTGCCAGCAGGCCAATAGCGGGAGGCTACAATGAGCAGTTCTTC
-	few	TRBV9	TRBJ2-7	CASSESAEAYEQYF	TGTGCCAGCAGCGAGTCGGCGGAAGCCTACGAGCAGTACTTC
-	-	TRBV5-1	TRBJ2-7	CASSTQRGSGEQYF	TGCGCCAGCAGTACCCAGAGAGGATCCGGCGAGCAGTACTTC
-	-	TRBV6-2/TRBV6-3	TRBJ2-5	CASSYGETQYF	TGTGCCAGCAGTTACGGCGAGACCCAGTACTTC
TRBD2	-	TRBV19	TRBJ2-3	CATEALAGSRANTQYF	TGTGCCACCGAGGCACTAGCGGGGTCTCGCGCGAATACGCAGTATTTT
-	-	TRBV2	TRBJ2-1	CASSEKRVEQFF	TGTGCCAGCAGTGAAAAGCGGGTAGAGCAGTTCTTC
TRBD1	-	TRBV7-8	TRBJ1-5	CASSLGRGQLSNQPQHF	TGTGCCAGCAGCTTAGGCAGGGGGCAGCTTAGCAATCAGCCCCAGCATTTT
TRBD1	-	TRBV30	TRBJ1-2	CAWSPQGRYGYTF	TGTGCCTGGAGTCCACAGGGGAGGTATGGCTACACCTTC
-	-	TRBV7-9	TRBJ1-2	CASSPVGLMGYGYTF	TGTGCCAGCAGCCCAGTGGGGCTTATGGGATATGGCTACACCTTC
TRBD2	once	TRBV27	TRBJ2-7	CATQPLHSGRAGEQYF	TGTGCCACCCAGCCCCTTCATAGCGGGAGGGCTGGCGAGCAGTACTTC
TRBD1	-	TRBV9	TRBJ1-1	CASSPGTGVPNTEAFF	TGTGCCAGCAGCCCCGGGACAGGGGTTCCGAACACTGAAGCTTTCTTT
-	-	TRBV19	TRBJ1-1	CASSIDLNTEAFF	TGTGCCAGTAGTATAGACCTTAACACTGAAGCTTTCTTT
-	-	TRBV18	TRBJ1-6	CASSPENNSPLHF	TGTGCCAGCTCACCTGAGAATAATTCACCCCTCCACTTT